The rows below give T cell receptor beta chains drawn from one sample of a study of T cells after yellow fever vaccination. MiXCR was run by TCRdb on the 5' RACE reads, yielding one entry per CDR3 protein. In the table there are some 560,000 distinct CDR3 sequences, 15% to 20% of which are singletons. Source: PBMCs, taken 15 days after the yellow fever booster vaccination. These receptors came from a man aged 30 to 45 who received the YFV17D yellow fever vaccine. Each CDR3 is given with its conserved first and last residue. Where a row states a size, it is once, few, many or the class of an expanded clone; other rows omit it.

V gene	J gene	clone size	CDR3 protein
TRBV7-9	TRBJ2-1	NA	CASSFPGLAGGSDEQFF
TRBV9	TRBJ1-5	NA	CASSVGENQPQHF
TRBV7-2	TRBJ2-7	NA	CASSQAGVPLGEQYF
TRBV6-5	TRBJ1-4	NA	CASSYGGQGGTNEKLFF
TRBV20-1	TRBJ2-3	NA	CSASRLAGREDTQYF
TRBV11-3	TRBJ2-2	once	CASSSDRTGELFF
TRBV5-1	TRBJ2-7	NA	CASSLRWTGSYEQYF
TRBV5-1	TRBJ2-5	NA	CASSFTVLSGLETQYF
TRBV15	TRBJ2-1	NA	CATSRGQGTYNEQFF
TRBV20-1	TRBJ2-7	NA	CSARVPTRTYEQYF
TRBV7-7	TRBJ2-7	NA	CASSPLAGEGPQYF
TRBV20-1	TRBJ2-1	NA	CSAGTSGGAYNEQFF
TRBV5-1	TRBJ2-7	few	CASRREGLTYEQYF
TRBV12-3/TRBV12-4	TRBJ1-1	NA	CASSFLVTEAFF
TRBV6-2/TRBV6-3	TRBJ2-1	few	CASRQALSGTILAF
TRBV15	TRBJ2-1	NA	CATSITGLEQFF
TRBV11-2	TRBJ2-7	few	CASSLHVYEQYF
TRBV6-5	TRBJ1-2	once	CASSYSRGHRYGYTF
TRBV2	TRBJ2-5	NA	CASSEIGTRKEETQYF
TRBV5-5	TRBJ1-1	NA	CASSFLTPSEAFF
TRBV5-5	TRBJ2-3	NA	CASSFKPGTDTQYF
TRBV29-1	TRBJ2-3	NA	CSARPAGGPDTQYF
TRBV12-3/TRBV12-4	TRBJ1-2	NA	CASSPIQGQDDYGYTF
TRBV20-1	TRBJ2-7	few	CSAREVGEQYF
TRBV28	TRBJ1-1	few	CASDSSNTEAFF
TRBV15	TRBJ2-5	few	CATSNRNPAETQYF